This TCR beta chain was documented in a study of CD8 T cells in Susac syndrome. Sequencing of TCR beta, carried out with a high-throughput approach, was applied to CD8+ and CD4+ T cells from the blood. The CDR3 covers 17 residues. V trimming: 5 bases; J trimming: 2 bases; junction bases outside the gene matches: 12. The germline V gene encodes CDR1 DFQATT and CDR2 SNEGSKA (reference sequence). cDNA came from approximately 0.5 to 1 ug RNA primed by random hexamers. Multiplex immunoSEQ PCR targeted 54 Vbeta and 13 Jbeta TCR beta segments. TCRdb fed the immunoSEQ multiplex PCR reads into MiXCR, producing one record per CDR3 protein. The data hold 150,000 to 200,000 distinct CDR3 sequences, with 90% to 95% observed a single time.

The TCR comes from a human donor with Susac syndrome. J is TRBJ1-4 and V is TRBV20-1, with 9 bases that match TRBD1. The source material was CD4+ T cells from PBMCs. In DNA, the CDR3 is TGCAGTGCTTCCCGGGACAGGGAGTTCGGGACTAATGAAAAACTGTTTTTT. Protein: CSASRDREFGTNEKLFF.